This passage covers 20 T cell receptor beta chains from one sample sequenced in a study of cytomegalovirus exposure and HLA in healthy donors. PCR amplification relied on 60 Vbeta primers (plus 13 Jbeta primers). Clones were read by immunoSEQ multiplex PCR, and TCRdb kept only the in-frame ones, dropping some. The table records 55,000 to 70,000 clones, approximately 75% of them present only once. Specimen: PBMCs. The receptor source for this set is a woman aged 30 to 39 in good health and CMV-seronegative.

CDR3 sequence: CASSQELIYGYTF. In DNA form, the CDR3 reads TGCGCCAGCAGCCAAGAACTGATCTATGGCTACACCTTC. The chain is built from TRBV4-3 and TRBJ1-2; D is unresolved. V was shortened by 0 bases and J by 4 bases, with 6 bases between the two germline ends. Germline loops: CDR1 LGHNA, CDR2 YSLEER. This CDR3 has 13 amino acids.

V and J are TRBV30 and TRBJ1-4; 8 bases are shared with TRBD1. V was clipped by 3 bases and J by 10 bases; unmatched bases: 19. The CDR3 has 17 amino acids. Germline V gives CDR1 GTSNPN, CDR2 SVGIG (reference sequence). In DNA, the CDR3 is TGTGCCTGGAGGGAGGGGACAGGTACCCCCCGCTCGGGAAAACTGTTTTTT. It is translated as CAWREGTGTPRSGKLFF.

V is TRBV9 and J is TRBJ2-7; 10 nucleotides agree with TRBD2. Per the germline V gene, CDR1 is SGDLS and CDR2 is YYNGEE. With 0 bases clipped from V and 6 bases from J, the junction kept 15 bases outside the gene matches. The CDR3 is 18 residues long. This CDR3 reads CASSVAAGPGLAEGEQYF. The CDR3, as DNA: TGTGCCAGCAGCGTAGCTGCTGGCCCTGGACTAGCGGAGGGCGAGCAGTACTTC.

The chain is built from TRBV29-1 and TRBJ2-5; the match to TRBD2 covers 12 bases. The CDR3 covers 13 residues. Per germline, CDR1 SQVTM and CDR2 ANQGSEA. The V gene end was trimmed by 4 bases and the J gene end by 5 bases; junction bases not matched to a gene: 2. The CDR3 reads CSVGTSGTETQYF. The CDR3 DNA is TGCAGCGTTGGGACTAGCGGGACTGAGACCCAGTACTTC.

The chain is built from TRBV7-3 and TRBJ1-1, with a possible D match to TRBD1 (6 bases). CDR1 is SGHTA, CDR2 FQGTGA, per germline. The CDR3 runs to 13 residues. Trimming took off 4 bases at V and 5 bases at J, with 11 bases between the two ends. CDR3 sequence reads: CASSSSGVTEAFF. CDR3 in DNA: TGTGCCAGCAGCTCATCAGGGGTGACTGAAGCTTTCTTT. Combining the CDR3 with reference TRBV7-3 and TRBJ1-1 gives the whole variable domain GAGVSQTPSNKVTEKGKYVELRCDPISGHTALYWYRQSLGQGPEFLIYFQGTGAADDSGLPNDRFFAVRPEGSVSTLKIQRTERGDSAVYLCASSSSGVTEAFFGQGTRLTVV.

This clone was seen more than once but under ten times. The chain uses TRBV11-2 and TRBJ1-1; 10 nucleotides line up with TRBD1. The germline CDR1 and CDR2 sequences are SGHAT and FQNNGV. J was trimmed by 4 bases and V by 5 bases; bases with no gene match: 10. The CDR3 has 16 residues. In nucleotides, the CDR3 is TGTGCCAGCAGCCTCCTAGGGGGACAGGGGTCCACTGAAGCTTTCTTT. Its protein product is CASSLLGGQGSTEAFF. The full variable domain, with the rest looked up from reference TRBV11-2 and TRBJ1-1, is EAGVAQSPRYKIIEKRQSVAFWCNPISGHATLYWYQQILGQGPKLLIQFQNNGVVDDSQLPKDRFSAERLKGVDSTLKIQPAKLEDSAVYLCASSLLGGQGSTEAFFGQGTRLTVV.

The chain joins TRBV2 to TRBJ1-5; 11 bases are shared with TRBD1. The CDR3 is 12 residues long. V was clipped by 8 bases and J by 6 bases; unmatched bases: 0. The germline V gene encodes CDR1 SNHLY and CDR2 FYNNEI. CDR3 in DNA: TGTGCCAGCGGGACAGGGGGTCAGCCCCAGCATTTT. This encodes CASGTGGQPQHF.

This clone was counted at least ten times. Other DNA sequences of this sample code for an identical CDR3. The DNA of the CDR3 is TGTGCCAGTAGTTTCACAGGTTACAATGAGCAGTTCTTC. Protein sequence: CASSFTGYNEQFF. The rearrangement joins TRBV19 to TRBJ2-1; the D gene is possibly TRBD1 (5 bases). CDR1 is LNHDA and CDR2 is SQIVND in the germline V gene (reference sequence). Trimming removed 5 bases at V and 4 bases at J, with 9 bases between. The CDR3 length is 13 residues.

The gene calls are TRBV9 and TRBJ2-3, with D uncertain. Per germline, CDR1 SGDLS and CDR2 YYNGEE. This CDR3 is built from 13 residues. V shed 9 bases and J shed 1 base, with 12 bases lying between them. Here the CDR3 DNA reads TGTGCCACCCAATCCTCGGGCACAGATACGCAGTATTTT. Translated: CATQSSGTDTQYF.

This clone was detected a few times. The J gene is TRBJ1-3, the V gene TRBV7-9; unclear D gene. From germline, CDR1 is SEHNR and CDR2 FQNEAQ (reference sequence). V lost 3 bases and J 5 bases, leaving 11 bases between the germline ends. CDR3 size: 14 residues. The CDR3 spells CASSLEDGRNTIYF. The CDR3 bases are TGTGCCAGCAGCTTGGAGGACGGGAGAAACACCATATATTTT.

This clone was seen a few times. This chain uses TRBV28 with TRBJ1-1, with 9 bases aligning to TRBD1. The CDR3 runs to 14 residues. Germline V gives CDR1 MDHEN, CDR2 SYDVKM. V lost 2 bases, J lost 2 bases, and 0 bases stayed unmatched. The CDR3 nucleotides are TGTGCCAGCAGTTTAACAGGGGGCAACACTGAAGCTTTCTTT. Its protein product is CASSLTGGNTEAFF.

This clone was detected a few times. J is TRBJ1-1 and V is TRBV6-6; a weak D match, TRBD1 (6 bases). V lost 9 bases to trimming and J lost 1 base, with 12 bases between them. This CDR3 spans 13 amino acids. Germline values: CDR1 MNHNY, CDR2 SVGAGI (reference sequence). CDR3 bases: TGTGCCAGTGAACAGGGAGAGAACACTGAAGCTTTCTTT. It is translated as CASEQGENTEAFF.

The V call is TRBV5-6, the J call TRBJ2-7, with D maybe TRBD1 (6 bases). Germline-derived CDR1 and CDR2 are SGHDT and YYEEEE. The CDR3 runs to 14 residues. V gave up 3 bases and J gave up 2 bases, with 12 bases separating them. The CDR3 is CASSSDRTPYEQYV. The CDR3 DNA is TGTGCCAGCAGCTCCGACAGGACGCCCTACGAGCAGTACGTC.

The chain carries TRBV4-2 and TRBJ2-4, with D possibly being TRBD2 (6 bases). Germline-derived CDR1 and CDR2 are LGHNA and YNFKEQ. CDR3 length: 16 amino acids. Trimming stripped 0 bases from V and 0 bases from J, with 9 bases between. CDR3 protein: CASSQDGGVAKNIQYF. The CDR3 DNA reads TGTGCCAGCAGCCAAGATGGAGGGGTAGCCAAAAACATTCAGTACTTC.

The chain is built from TRBV7-7 and TRBJ1-5; possible D gene TRBD1, 5 bases. The V gene lost 5 bases and the J gene lost 3 bases, with 8 bases spanning the gap. Per germline, CDR1 SSHAT and CDR2 FNYEAQ (reference sequence). The CDR3 contains 13 residues. CDR3 residues: CASSLQVNQPQHF. CDR3 nucleotide sequence: TGTGCCAGCAGCCTACAGGTCAATCAGCCCCAGCATTTT.

This chain uses TRBV28 with TRBJ2-7; 7 bases map to TRBD1. In germline, CDR1 is MDHEN, CDR2 SYDVKM. This CDR3 spans 14 amino acids. Germline trimming cut 5 bases from V and 2 bases from J; bases unmatched to any gene: 6. CDR3 region: CASSATGIPYEQYF. Written as DNA, the CDR3 is TGTGCCAGCAGTGCGACAGGGATCCCCTACGAGCAGTACTTC.

The rearrangement joins TRBV18 to TRBJ2-4; 7 nucleotides agree with TRBD2. This CDR3 region has 16 residues. In germline, CDR1 is KGHSH, CDR2 LQKENI. V was pared by 4 bases and J by 0 bases, with 6 bases of the junction left unmatched. This CDR3 reads CASSLVSGLAKNIQYF. In DNA, the CDR3 is TGTGCCAGCTCACTTGTTAGCGGGCTAGCCAAAAACATTCAGTACTTC. The full variable domain, its missing parts supplied by reference TRBV18 and TRBJ2-4, is NAGVMQNPRHLVRRRGQEARLRCSPMKGHSHVYWYRQLPEEGLKFMVYLQKENIIDESGMPKERFSAEFPKEGPSILRIQQVVRGDSAAYFCASSLVSGLAKNIQYFGAGTRLSVL.

In its sample, this clone was seen a few times. The chain joins TRBV11-2 to TRBJ1-1; D possibly corresponds to TRBD1 (6 bases). V lost 4 bases, J lost 6 bases, and 12 bases lay in between. This CDR3 has 13 amino acids. Germline CDR1 SGHAT, CDR2 FQNNGV. The CDR3 spells CASSSRGVAEAFF. The CDR3 region has the DNA TGTGCCAGCAGCTCCAGGGGAGTGGCTGAAGCTTTCTTT.

The chain employs TRBV18 and TRBJ1-4; D gene unclear. Per the germline V gene, CDR1 is KGHSH and CDR2 is LQKENI. The length of the CDR3 is 16 residues. V lost 0 bases, J lost 7 bases, and 15 bases lay in between. The CDR3 sequence is CASSPPGRLLPEKLFF. The CDR3 DNA follows: TGTGCCAGCTCACCACCAGGCAGACTCTTGCCTGAAAAACTGTTTTTT.

The rearrangement uses TRBV28 and TRBJ2-1, with 8 bases that match TRBD2. Germline V gene sequence: CDR1 MDHEN, CDR2 SYDVKM. The junction had 15 bases not matched to a gene; V was cut back by 8 bases and J by 9 bases. This CDR3 is built from 15 residues. The CDR3 sequence: CASEVREREPFEQFF. For the CDR3, the DNA is TGTGCCAGCGAAGTACGTGAGCGGGAGCCCTTTGAGCAGTTCTTC.